This T cell receptor beta chain was documented in a study of response to subunit inactivated influenza vaccine. This CDR3 has 16 residues. V lost 0 bases and J lost 1, with 12 bases in between. Germline V gene sequence: CDR1 MGHRA, CDR2 YSYEKL. TCRdb passed the RT-PCR reads through MiXCR, listing each CDR3 protein once. Of around 760,000 distinct CDR3 sequences listed, approximately 14% are singletons. The chain couples TRBV4-1 to TRBJ2-5; perhaps D is TRBD1 or TRBD2 (6 bases each). The receptor comes from a man between 45 and 60 years old who received an inactivated influenza vaccine. This sample comprised PBMCs from blood, obtained roughly 15 days before vaccination. CDR3 DNA: TGCGCCAGCAGCCAAGAGAGGGGGGACGGCCAAGAGACCCAGTACTTC. Its translation is CASSQERGDGQETQYF.